The source of this T cell receptor (beta chain) is a study of T cells after yellow fever vaccination. Regarding the study as a whole: Detected again after the booster were most primary-vaccination clones, at almost 97% CD4 and about 90% CD8.

This clonotype turned up a few times. No antigen is known for it. CDR1 and CDR2 from the germline V gene are DFQATT and SNEGSKA (reference sequence). The V end was cut by 3 bases, the J end by 1 base, with 4 bases between. The CDR3 contains 12 residues. TCRdb ran MiXCR on the 5' RACE reads and lists one entry per CDR3 protein. Of some 500,000 distinct CDR3 sequences listed, roughly 13% were seen once; the top ten hold about 14%. The chain combines TRBV20-1 with TRBJ2-1, with D uncertain. The clonotype was recovered from a man aged 25 to 40 who received the YFV17D yellow fever vaccine. The sequences come from PBMCs, collected on the day of the yellow fever booster vaccination. Here the CDR3 DNA reads TGCAGTGCTAGGCAGTCCTACAATGAGCAGTTCTTC. It specifies CSARQSYNEQFF.